Listed below are T cell receptor beta chains from one sample, sequenced in a study of blood T cell repertoires in COVID-19. Here immunoSEQ multiplex PCR was the method, and the copy in TCRdb shows in-frame clones only, minus some. The repertoire consists of about 120,000 clones, with about 78% occurring once and the leading ten covering 2% to 2.5%. Sequenced: peripheral blood. The source is a man in his 70s with acute or convalescent COVID-19. Both conserved end residues are part of each CDR3. The order of the fields is D gene, J gene, CDR3 length, clone size, V gene, CDR3 DNA, CDR3 protein. A D gene is named only where the DNA matches it firmly. Size is stated for part of the rows, as once, few or many counts, or as a class when the clone is expanded.

TRBD1 TRBJ1-5 17 . TRBV4-1 TGCGCCAGCAGCCAAGATCCCCCGGACAGGGGGTACCAGCCCCAGCATTTT CASSQDPPDRGYQPQHF
TRBD2 TRBJ2-3 18 . TRBV5-4 TGTGCCAGCAGTCCATGGGGTTTTGGCGGGGGGGAGGCAGATACGCAGTATTTT CASSPWGFGGGEADTQYF
TRBD1 TRBJ1-5 15 few TRBV7-2 TGTGCCAGCAGCCAACAGGGGTACCTAAATCAGCCCCAGCATTTT CASSQQGYLNQPQHF
. TRBJ1-4 14 . TRBV7-4 TGTGCCAGCAGCAGCGACAGGCGAAATGAAAAACTGTTTTTT CASSSDRRNEKLFF
. TRBJ1-4 20 once TRBV19 TGTGCCAGTACCAGTAACCGGTGGCAGGGGCTCCCAGGGACTAATGAAAAACTGTTTTTT CASTSNRWQGLPGTNEKLFF
. TRBJ2-5 14 . TRBV6-2/TRBV6-3 TGTGCCAGCAGTTACTCGAAAGGGAGAGAGACCCAGTACTTC CASSYSKGRETQYF
. TRBJ1-4 17 . TRBV5-6 TGTGCCAGCAGCTTGGATGGGGCCGCAGCAACTAATGAAAAACTGTTTTTT CASSLDGAAATNEKLFF
. TRBJ2-7 16 . TRBV7-2 TGTGCCAGCAGCCTAACCACCGGAGGGGGCAGGTACGAGCAGTACTTC CASSLTTGGGRYEQYF
TRBD1 TRBJ2-7 16 . TRBV5-4 TGTGCCAGCAGCCCGGACAGGGTATCGTCCCTCTACGAGCAGTACTTC CASSPDRVSSLYEQYF
TRBD2 TRBJ2-5 18 once TRBV11-3 TGTGCCAGCAGCTCTTACCTCGGTCTAGCGGCCTCCAAAGAGACCCAGTACTTC CASSSYLGLAASKETQYF
. TRBJ1-4 14 . TRBV7-2 TGTGCCAGCAGCTCCGACAGGTACAATGAAAAACTGTTTTTT CASSSDRYNEKLFF
. TRBJ2-7 13 once TRBV9 TGTGCCAGCAGCGCGACGGGGATCGGCGAGCAGTACTTC CASSATGIGEQYF
. TRBJ1-2 15 . TRBV5-1 TGCGCCAGCAGCTTGGGGACACTACCTAACTATGGCTACACCTTC CASSLGTLPNYGYTF
. TRBJ1-2 13 . TRBV24-1 TGTGCCACCAGTGAGCGGTCGGGTTATGGCTACACCTTC CATSERSGYGYTF
. TRBJ1-3 14 . TRBV7-2 TGTGCCAGCAGCTTAGATAACTCTGGAAACACCATATATTTT CASSLDNSGNTIYF
TRBD1 TRBJ1-6 14 once TRBV10-2 TGCGCCAGCCGCGTCCCGGGACAGGAATACCCCCTCCACTTT CASRVPGQEYPLHF
TRBD1 TRBJ1-2 15 . TRBV7-2 TGTGCCAGCAGCCTTGACAGGGCTCCCTCTGATGGCTACACCTTC CASSLDRAPSDGYTF
. TRBJ1-5 11 . TRBV5-8 TGTGCCAGCAGCTTGGCCCGTCCCCAGCATTTT CASSLARPQHF
TRBD2 TRBJ2-5 21 . TRBV9 TGTGCCAGCAGCGTAGTCGGGGTAGCGGGCCCCCTGGGCGGGGGGCAAGAGACCCAGTACTTC CASSVVGVAGPLGGGQETQYF
. TRBJ2-7 14 once TRBV7-9 TGTGCCAGCAGCCAAGTCGGAAGGAGCTACGAGCAGTACTTC CASSQVGRSYEQYF
. TRBJ1-6 17 . TRBV5-4 TGTGCCAGCAGCTTGGATCAACGGGACTCCTATAATTCACCCCTCCACTTT CASSLDQRDSYNSPLHF
. TRBJ1-1 15 . TRBV27 TGTGCCAGCAGTTTATCGGGGGGGGCCCGGACTGAAGCTTTCTTT CASSLSGGARTEAFF
TRBD1 TRBJ1-1 13 . TRBV6-2/TRBV6-3 TGTGCCAGCAGTTTCAGGGGGCGCACTGAAGCTTTCTTT CASSFRGRTEAFF
TRBD1 TRBJ1-1 13 . TRBV6-5 TGTGCCAGCACGTTAGGACAGGCCACTGAAGCTTTCTTT CASTLGQATEAFF
. TRBJ1-2 14 . TRBV5-4 TGTGCCAGCAGCTTGGGACCGGCTAGTGATGGCTACACCTTC CASSLGPASDGYTF
TRBD1 TRBJ2-5 14 . TRBV5-6 TGTGCCAGCAGCTTGGGGGACAGGGGCGAGACCCAGTACTTC CASSLGDRGETQYF
TRBD1 TRBJ1-1 14 . TRBV29-1 TGCAGCGTTGGCCCAGGGGGCTTGGACACTGAAGCTTTCTTT CSVGPGGLDTEAFF
. TRBJ2-3 15 . TRBV19 TGTGCCAGTAGTGCATACCAGGGGACCGCAGATACGCAGTATTTT CASSAYQGTADTQYF
TRBD1 TRBJ2-5 15 . TRBV7-7 TGTGCCAGCGGGACAGAAGGAATTCGGGGAGAGACCCAGTACTTC CASGTEGIRGETQYF
TRBD1 TRBJ1-2 12 . TRBV6-5 TGTGCCAGCAGGACAGGGGAGTATGGCTACACCTTC CASRTGEYGYTF
. TRBJ1-3 14 . TRBV9 TGTGCCAGCAGCGTAGGGGGAGGTGGAAACACCATATATTTT CASSVGGGGNTIYF
. TRBJ1-2 16 . TRBV6-5 TGTGCCAGCAGTTACCCTTACATCCAAAGTGGCTATGGCTACACCTTC CASSYPYIQSGYGYTF
TRBD1 TRBJ1-1 14 . TRBV3-1/TRBV3-2 TGTGCCAGCAGCCAAGGGACAGGGGCCACCAAAGCTTTCTTT CASSQGTGATKAFF
TRBD1 TRBJ2-2 15 . TRBV9 TGTGCCAGCAGCGACGGACAGGGGTGGACCGGGGAGCTGTTTTTT CASSDGQGWTGELFF
TRBD2 TRBJ2-1 15 . TRBV9 TGTGCCAGCAGCCCCCAGGGAGGGCTATACAATGAGCAGTTCTTC CASSPQGGLYNEQFF
TRBD2 TRBJ2-7 18 . TRBV19 TGTGCCAGTAGTATAAGGGGGATAGGGACTAGCGTTGCCTACGAGCAGTACTTC CASSIRGIGTSVAYEQYF
TRBD1 TRBJ1-1 15 . TRBV4-3 TGCGCCAGCAGCCAAGAGACAGGGGCAAACACTGAAGCTTTCTTT CASSQETGANTEAFF
TRBD2 TRBJ2-3 12 . TRBV12-3/TRBV12-4 TGTGCCAGCAGCCTCCCGGGACTAGTGCCGTATTTT CASSLPGLVPYF
. TRBJ1-3 14 . TRBV28 TGTGCCAGCAGGGCCGGAGGCAATGGAAACACCATATATTTT CASRAGGNGNTIYF
TRBD1 TRBJ2-7 14 . TRBV9 TGTGCCAGCAGCGTAGGAGACAGGGTGAGCGAGCAGTACTTC CASSVGDRVSEQYF
. TRBJ2-7 13 . TRBV5-3 TGTGCCAGAAGCTTTTGGACAGCCTACGAGCAGTACTTC CARSFWTAYEQYF
TRBD1 TRBJ2-2 16 . TRBV6-5 TGTGCCAGCAGTTGGGGGACAGGGGTGTTGACCGGGGAGCTGTTTTTT CASSWGTGVLTGELFF
. TRBJ2-3 14 . TRBV5-5 TGTGCCAGCAGCTTGAGGGAGAGGACAGATACGCAGTATTTT CASSLRERTDTQYF
TRBD1 TRBJ1-2 15 . TRBV7-2 TGTGCCAGCAGCTTAGAGTTTGGGACAGGCTATGGCTACACCTTC CASSLEFGTGYGYTF
. TRBJ1-2 15 once TRBV4-1 TGCGCCAGCAGCCAAGTACAGGGCTCGTCCTATGGCTACACCTTC CASSQVQGSSYGYTF
. TRBJ1-1 11 once TRBV7-2 TGTGCCAGCAGCCTGAGAGTTGAAGCTTTCTTT CASSLRVEAFF
. TRBJ2-7 19 . TRBV7-5 TGTGCCGGTGATAATAATAGGACACCAGTTTTCTTAAGGGCCTACGAGCAGTACTTC CAGDNNRTPVFLRAYEQYF
. TRBJ1-1 13 once TRBV19 TGTGCCAGTAGGCAGGGATTTATTCGAGAAGCTTTCTTT CASRQGFIREAFF
. TRBJ2-2 13 . TRBV6-2/TRBV6-3 TGTGCCAGCAGTTATCGGGTCACCGGGGAGCTGTTTTTT CASSYRVTGELFF
TRBD1 TRBJ1-2 13 few TRBV5-1 TGCGCCAGCAGTGACAGGGGTGACTATGGCTACACCTTC CASSDRGDYGYTF
. TRBJ1-2 15 . TRBV28 TGTGCCAGCAGTTTTGGGCAGGGAACAATCTATGGCTACACCTTC CASSFGQGTIYGYTF
. TRBJ2-1 13 . TRBV6-1 TGTGCCAGCAGTGAACGAGTAGCCAATGAGCAGTTCTTC CASSERVANEQFF
TRBD2 TRBJ2-7 14 . TRBV5-1 TGCGCCAGCAGCCATAGCGGGGGAAACTACGAGCAGTACTTC CASSHSGGNYEQYF
. TRBJ2-5 18 . TRBV5-6 TGTGCCAGCAGCACTCGATCGTTCGGACAGTATGGCCAAGAGACCCAGTACTTC CASSTRSFGQYGQETQYF
TRBD1 TRBJ2-7 15 . TRBV11-2 TGTGCCAGCAGCTCGTGGACAGGGGCGGCCTACGAGCAGTACTTC CASSSWTGAAYEQYF
TRBD1 TRBJ1-6 14 . TRBV12-5 TGTGCTAGTGGTTTGGGACAGGGGGATTCACCCCTCCACTTT CASGLGQGDSPLHF
TRBD1 TRBJ2-2 15 . TRBV5-4 TGTGCCAGCAGCTTTTTGGGACAGGCGGCCGGGGAGCTGTTTTTT CASSFLGQAAGELFF
TRBD1 TRBJ1-1 15 . TRBV5-1 TGCGCCAGCAGCTTGGTGGGACAGGGCGAATCTGAAGCTTTCTTT CASSLVGQGESEAFF
TRBD2 TRBJ2-2 17 . TRBV5-1 TGCGCCAGCAGCTTAACTAGCGGGGGCGCGAACACCGGGGAGCTGTTTTTT CASSLTSGGANTGELFF
. TRBJ1-6 14 . TRBV19 TGTGCCAGTAGTATTGGGGCAGATAATTCACCCCTCCACTTT CASSIGADNSPLHF